This T cell receptor (beta chain) was profiled in a study of T cell changes during pregnancy in multiple sclerosis. This clone occurred once. TCRdb keeps only in-frame clones here, not all; method: immunoSEQ multiplex PCR. In the table there are tens of thousands of clones, 86% of which are singletons. CDR3 length: 13 amino acids. Per the germline V gene, CDR1 is SGHRS and CDR2 is YFSETQ. Trimming removed 5 bases at V and 5 bases at J, with 11 bases between. The receptor's source is a female donor in good health, enrolled as a control in a pregnancy study. This sample comprised CD4+ T cells from peripheral blood mononuclear cells, obtained in the first trimester of pregnancy. The genes are TRBV5-1 and TRBJ1-5; D is perhaps TRBD1 (5 bases). CDR3 loop: CASRLGLDQPQHF. The DNA for the CDR3 is TGCGCCAGCAGACTGGGGCTGGATCAGCCCCAGCATTTT. The full variable domain, its missing parts supplied by reference TRBV5-1 and TRBJ1-5, is KAGVTQTPRYLIKTRGQQVTLSCSPISGHRSVSWYQQTPGQGLQFLFEYFSETQRNKGNFPGRFSGRQFSNSRSEMNVSTLELGDSALYLCASRLGLDQPQHFGDGTRLSIL.